The rows below give T cell receptor beta chains drawn from one sample of a study of Ad26.COV2.S vaccination and SARS-CoV-2 variants. The data were produced by immunoSEQ multiplex PCR, yet TCRdb's version contains in-frame clones alone and is incomplete. The sample lists approximately 250,000 clones; roughly 87% were seen once. The sequences come from peripheral blood, collected in a trial of Ad26.COV2.S vaccine versus placebo. The source is a person aged 18-65 years who received the Ad26.COV2.S COVID-19 vaccine or a placebo. Both conserved end residues are part of each CDR3. Fields, in order: D gene, clone size, J gene, V gene, CDR3 DNA, CDR3 protein. The D gene is left open where the match is weak. Where a row states a size, it is once, few, many or the class of an expanded clone; other rows omit it.

d_gene: .
abundance: .
j_gene: TRBJ2-1
v_gene: TRBV6-5
CDR3nt: TGTGCCAGCAGACTCAGCACTGAGCAGTTCTTC
CDR3aa: CASRLSTEQFF

d_gene: TRBD2
abundance: .
j_gene: TRBJ2-3
v_gene: TRBV7-2
CDR3nt: TGTGCCAGCAGCTCTCGGACTAGCGGGGGGGATACGCAGTATTTT
CDR3aa: CASSSRTSGGDTQYF

d_gene: .
abundance: .
j_gene: TRBJ1-1
v_gene: TRBV29-1
CDR3nt: TGCAGCGTTAAGAGCCAGGGGCCCACTGAAGCTTTCTTT
CDR3aa: CSVKSQGPTEAFF

d_gene: .
abundance: .
j_gene: TRBJ2-1
v_gene: TRBV7-3
CDR3nt: TGTGCCAGCAGTCCCCGACCCCTAGCGCGTGGGTACAATGAGCAGTTCTTC
CDR3aa: CASSPRPLARGYNEQFF

d_gene: TRBD1
abundance: .
j_gene: TRBJ2-2
v_gene: TRBV30
CDR3nt: TGTGCCTGGGACCGGGACAGGGGAATCGGGAACACCGGGGAGCTGTTTTTT
CDR3aa: CAWDRDRGIGNTGELFF

d_gene: TRBD1
abundance: .
j_gene: TRBJ2-2
v_gene: TRBV6-1
CDR3nt: TGTGCCAGCAGTGAAGCGAGGGGGCAGATCAGCACCGGGGAGCTGTTTTTT
CDR3aa: CASSEARGQISTGELFF

d_gene: TRBD2
abundance: .
j_gene: TRBJ2-5
v_gene: TRBV9
CDR3nt: TGTGCGTGGGGGGCCAAGCGGGAGGACCAAGAGACCCAGTACTTC
CDR3aa: CAWGAKREDQETQYF

d_gene: TRBD1
abundance: few
j_gene: TRBJ1-2
v_gene: TRBV2
CDR3nt: TGTGCCAGCAGAGGACAGGGAGACTATGGCTACACCTTC
CDR3aa: CASRGQGDYGYTF

d_gene: .
abundance: .
j_gene: TRBJ1-3
v_gene: TRBV4-3
CDR3nt: TGCGCCAGCAGCCAACAACCGAAGAGACAGGCTGGAAACACCATATATTTT
CDR3aa: CASSQQPKRQAGNTIYF

d_gene: .
abundance: .
j_gene: TRBJ2-3
v_gene: TRBV5-1
CDR3nt: TGCGCCAGCAGCTCCATGGATTCGGATACGCAGTATTTT
CDR3aa: CASSSMDSDTQYF

d_gene: .
abundance: .
j_gene: TRBJ1-1
v_gene: TRBV7-9
CDR3nt: TGTGCCAGCAGCGAAAAGACAGAGAACACTGAAGCTTTCTTT
CDR3aa: CASSEKTENTEAFF

d_gene: TRBD1
abundance: .
j_gene: TRBJ1-2
v_gene: TRBV6-5
CDR3nt: TGTGCCAGCAAAAGAGGGGGCTCTTATGGCTACACCTTC
CDR3aa: CASKRGGSYGYTF

d_gene: TRBD2
abundance: .
j_gene: TRBJ2-5
v_gene: TRBV11-2
CDR3nt: TGTGCCAGCAGCTTCGCCTGGCGGGAGAGGCAGACCCAGTACTTC
CDR3aa: CASSFAWRERQTQYF

d_gene: .
abundance: .
j_gene: TRBJ2-5
v_gene: TRBV4-1
CDR3nt: TGCGCCAGCAGCCAAGCCGCGGTGGGAGAGACCCAGTACTTC
CDR3aa: CASSQAAVGETQYF

d_gene: TRBD2
abundance: .
j_gene: TRBJ2-3
v_gene: TRBV5-1
CDR3nt: TGCGCCAGCAGCTTTTCTAGTCGGGGGGGCCGAGGAAGAGATACGCAGTATTTT
CDR3aa: CASSFSSRGGRGRDTQYF

d_gene: .
abundance: .
j_gene: TRBJ2-3
v_gene: TRBV6-5
CDR3nt: TGTGCCAGTATGGGCGGGTGGACAGATACGCAGTATTTT
CDR3aa: CASMGGWTDTQYF

d_gene: TRBD1
abundance: .
j_gene: TRBJ1-2
v_gene: TRBV28
CDR3nt: TGTGCCAGCAGTTCGGGACAGCCTTTTAGAGGCTACACCTTC
CDR3aa: CASSSGQPFRGYTF

d_gene: TRBD2
abundance: .
j_gene: TRBJ2-5
v_gene: TRBV30
CDR3nt: TGTGCCTGGAGTGTTAGCGGGGGTAAGACCCAGTACTTC
CDR3aa: CAWSVSGGKTQYF

d_gene: .
abundance: .
j_gene: TRBJ2-3
v_gene: TRBV5-1
CDR3nt: TGCGCCAGCAGTCCTAGCACAGATACGCAGTATTTT
CDR3aa: CASSPSTDTQYF

d_gene: .
abundance: .
j_gene: TRBJ2-2
v_gene: TRBV5-1
CDR3nt: TGCGCCAGCAGCCCTTTGCAGACGGGCACCGGGGAGCTGTTTTTT
CDR3aa: CASSPLQTGTGELFF

d_gene: .
abundance: .
j_gene: TRBJ1-4
v_gene: TRBV28
CDR3nt: TGTGCCAGCAGTTTTCAGTATGAAAAACTGTTTTTT
CDR3aa: CASSFQYEKLFF

d_gene: TRBD1
abundance: .
j_gene: TRBJ2-3
v_gene: TRBV27
CDR3nt: TGTGCCAGCAGTTTATCGGGGGACAGAACAGATACGCAGTATTTT
CDR3aa: CASSLSGDRTDTQYF

d_gene: TRBD1
abundance: .
j_gene: TRBJ1-1
v_gene: TRBV29-1
CDR3nt: TGCAGCGGGCGGACAGGGGGTGGGAACACTGAAGCTTTCTTT
CDR3aa: CSGRTGGGNTEAFF

d_gene: .
abundance: .
j_gene: TRBJ2-1
v_gene: TRBV25-1
CDR3nt: TGTGCCAGCAGCCTATCGACTACCGGGGCGGATGAGCAGTTCTTC
CDR3aa: CASSLSTTGADEQFF

d_gene: .
abundance: .
j_gene: TRBJ2-7
v_gene: TRBV6-5
CDR3nt: TGTGCCAGCAGTCACGGGTCCTCCTACGAGCAGTACTTC
CDR3aa: CASSHGSSYEQYF

d_gene: TRBD2
abundance: .
j_gene: TRBJ2-5
v_gene: TRBV15
CDR3nt: TGTGCCACCAGCAGAGAACCGACTAGCGGGGGGGAGACCCAGTACTTC
CDR3aa: CATSREPTSGGETQYF

d_gene: .
abundance: .
j_gene: TRBJ1-2
v_gene: TRBV4-3
CDR3nt: TGCGCCAGCAGCCAAGGACCGCTGGGGAGTGGCTACACCTTC
CDR3aa: CASSQGPLGSGYTF

d_gene: TRBD1
abundance: few
j_gene: TRBJ1-1
v_gene: TRBV18
CDR3nt: TGTGCCAGCTCACCAGGGACAGGGGGCACTGAAGCTTTCTTT
CDR3aa: CASSPGTGGTEAFF

d_gene: TRBD1
abundance: .
j_gene: TRBJ1-4
v_gene: TRBV2
CDR3nt: TGTGCCTTCGAGGGGGCTCAGACTAATGAAAAACTGTTTTTT
CDR3aa: CAFEGAQTNEKLFF

d_gene: .
abundance: .
j_gene: TRBJ1-5
v_gene: TRBV19
CDR3nt: TGTGCCAGTAGCGCCGTGGCGGGGACTTATCAGCCCCAGCATTTT
CDR3aa: CASSAVAGTYQPQHF

d_gene: .
abundance: .
j_gene: TRBJ2-1
v_gene: TRBV7-3
CDR3nt: TGTGCCAGCAGCTTATTTGTATACAATGAGCAGTTCTTC
CDR3aa: CASSLFVYNEQFF

d_gene: .
abundance: .
j_gene: TRBJ1-4
v_gene: TRBV5-6
CDR3nt: TGTGCCAGCAGCTACGGAGCCGACTCCACTAATGAAAAACTGTTTTTT
CDR3aa: CASSYGADSTNEKLFF

d_gene: .
abundance: .
j_gene: TRBJ1-4
v_gene: TRBV3-1/TRBV3-2
CDR3nt: TGTGCCAGCAGCCAAGTCCCAGGCCTCCCAACTAATGAAAAACTGTTTTTT
CDR3aa: CASSQVPGLPTNEKLFF

d_gene: .
abundance: .
j_gene: TRBJ1-6
v_gene: TRBV11-2
CDR3nt: TGTGCCAGCAGCTCCCAGGCAGGGGTCTATAATTCACCCCTCCACTTT
CDR3aa: CASSSQAGVYNSPLHF

d_gene: TRBD1
abundance: .
j_gene: TRBJ1-5
v_gene: TRBV19
CDR3nt: TGTGCCTCAACCGGGACAGGGAGCAATCAGCCCCAGCATTTT
CDR3aa: CASTGTGSNQPQHF

d_gene: TRBD2
abundance: .
j_gene: TRBJ2-3
v_gene: TRBV4-1
CDR3nt: TGCGCCAGCAGCCAAGAGGCTAGCGGACGCACAGATACGCAGTATTTT
CDR3aa: CASSQEASGRTDTQYF

d_gene: .
abundance: .
j_gene: TRBJ1-1
v_gene: TRBV5-4
CDR3nt: TGTGCCAGCAGCTTGGGGACGGTGAACACTGAAGCTTTCTTT
CDR3aa: CASSLGTVNTEAFF

d_gene: .
abundance: .
j_gene: TRBJ2-2
v_gene: TRBV29-1
CDR3nt: TGCAGTGCTACCTCCGGGACGAGATTTACCGGGGAGCTGTTTTTT
CDR3aa: CSATSGTRFTGELFF

d_gene: TRBD1
abundance: .
j_gene: TRBJ1-1
v_gene: TRBV3-1/TRBV3-2
CDR3nt: TGTGCCAGCAGCCGGTTGGGACAGGGAAAAACTGAAGCTTTCTTT
CDR3aa: CASSRLGQGKTEAFF

d_gene: .
abundance: once
j_gene: TRBJ1-2
v_gene: TRBV6-6
CDR3nt: TGTGCCAGCAGTCCCTCCTCCGGGCGCACCGAGGACTATGGCTACACCTTC
CDR3aa: CASSPSSGRTEDYGYTF

d_gene: .
abundance: .
j_gene: TRBJ2-2
v_gene: TRBV11-2
CDR3nt: TGTGCCAGCAGCACGGACTACACCGGGGAGCTGTTTTTT
CDR3aa: CASSTDYTGELFF

d_gene: TRBD2
abundance: .
j_gene: TRBJ2-1
v_gene: TRBV11-3
CDR3nt: TGTGCCAGCAGCTTAGCCCAACTAGCGGGGACTTACAATGAGCAGTTCTTC
CDR3aa: CASSLAQLAGTYNEQFF

d_gene: .
abundance: .
j_gene: TRBJ1-1
v_gene: TRBV12-3/TRBV12-4
CDR3nt: TGTGCCAGCAGTCAGGGGTTGAGCACTGAAGCTTTCTTT
CDR3aa: CASSQGLSTEAFF

d_gene: TRBD1
abundance: .
j_gene: TRBJ1-2
v_gene: TRBV27
CDR3nt: TGTGCCAGCAGTAAAACAGGGGGCTTCTATGGCTACACCTTC
CDR3aa: CASSKTGGFYGYTF

d_gene: TRBD1
abundance: .
j_gene: TRBJ1-2
v_gene: TRBV29-1
CDR3nt: TGCAGCGTTCGGCAGGGGGCAGAGGGCTACACCTTC
CDR3aa: CSVRQGAEGYTF

d_gene: .
abundance: .
j_gene: TRBJ2-1
v_gene: TRBV9
CDR3nt: TGTGCCAGCAGCGTAGTGGCGGGTTCCAGCTCCTACAATGAGCAGTTCTTC
CDR3aa: CASSVVAGSSSYNEQFF

d_gene: .
abundance: .
j_gene: TRBJ1-1
v_gene: TRBV9
CDR3nt: TGTGCCAGCAGCGTAGGGGTCTTGGGGCCTGAAGCTTTCTTT
CDR3aa: CASSVGVLGPEAFF

d_gene: TRBD1
abundance: .
j_gene: TRBJ1-6
v_gene: TRBV5-6
CDR3nt: TGTGCCAGCAGCTTGGCGACAGGGGGATCACCCCTCCACTTT
CDR3aa: CASSLATGGSPLHF

d_gene: .
abundance: once
j_gene: TRBJ2-4
v_gene: TRBV7-9
CDR3nt: TGTGCCAGCAGCCCTCCCGCATCATCTAAAAACATTCAGTACTTC
CDR3aa: CASSPPASSKNIQYF

d_gene: TRBD2
abundance: .
j_gene: TRBJ2-5
v_gene: TRBV7-2
CDR3nt: TGTGCCAGCAGCCCTAGACTAGCGGCAGGGGAGACCCAGTACTTC
CDR3aa: CASSPRLAAGETQYF

d_gene: TRBD2
abundance: .
j_gene: TRBJ2-2
v_gene: TRBV7-8
CDR3nt: TGTGCCAGCAGCTATCCGGGACTAGCGGGAGGGCCCGGCACCGGGGAGCTGTTTTTT
CDR3aa: CASSYPGLAGGPGTGELFF

d_gene: .
abundance: .
j_gene: TRBJ2-1
v_gene: TRBV4-1
CDR3nt: TGCGCCAGCAGCCAAGGGGGGGACCGAATCAACAATGAGCAGTTCTTC
CDR3aa: CASSQGGDRINNEQFF

d_gene: TRBD2
abundance: .
j_gene: TRBJ2-7
v_gene: TRBV25-1
CDR3nt: TGTGCCAGCAGCCCCGGGACTAATCTTTGGTACGAGCAGTACTTC
CDR3aa: CASSPGTNLWYEQYF

d_gene: .
abundance: once
j_gene: TRBJ1-2
v_gene: TRBV6-5
CDR3nt: TGTGCCAGCAGTTACAGCGGCCCTAACTATGGCTACACCTTC
CDR3aa: CASSYSGPNYGYTF

d_gene: .
abundance: .
j_gene: TRBJ1-2
v_gene: TRBV15
CDR3nt: TGTGCCACCAGCAGAATCGGGACATCATATGGCTACACCTTC
CDR3aa: CATSRIGTSYGYTF